The 31 T cell receptor beta chains in this list originate from one sample, sequenced in a study of cytomegalovirus exposure and HLA in healthy donors. Primers included in the PCR were 60 Vbeta and 13 Jbeta primers. TCRdb's table, derived via immunoSEQ multiplex PCR, lists solely in-frame clones and lacks some. The sample records about 94,000 clones, 81% being singletons. The sample was PBMCs. The receptors originated from a human donor in good health.

The gene calls are TRBV7-9 and TRBJ2-7, with D uncertain. Trimming took off 5 bases at V and 5 bases at J, with 10 bases between the two ends. The CDR3 contains 12 residues. Per germline, CDR1 SEHNR and CDR2 FQNEAQ (reference sequence). The DNA for the CDR3 is TGTGCCAGCAGCGGCCCCCAAGACGAGCAGTACTTC. Its protein is CASSGPQDEQYF.

CDR3 sequence: CASVSGDSSYEQYF. In DNA, the CDR3 is TGTGCCAGCGTCTCCGGAGACAGCTCCTACGAGCAGTACTTC. The chain couples TRBV25-1 to TRBJ2-7; tentative D call: TRBD1 (5 bases). Trimming cost V 8 bases and J 0 bases, with 14 bases left between them. The CDR3 has 14 amino acids. Germline CDR1 reads MGHDK; CDR2 reads SYGVNS.

V is TRBV2 and J is TRBJ1-6; the D gene is possibly TRBD1 (5 bases). Germline V gives CDR1 SNHLY, CDR2 FYNNEI. Trimming removed 4 bases from V and 10 bases from J, with 14 bases in between. This CDR3 has 14 residues. The CDR3 sequence: CASSVEQSGSPLHF. Here the CDR3 DNA reads TGTGCCAGCAGTGTCGAGCAATCAGGGTCACCCCTCCACTTT.

This chain uses TRBV4-1 with TRBJ1-2, with 9 bases that match TRBD1. The germline V gene has CDR1 MGHRA and CDR2 YSYEKL. The CDR3 length is 17 residues. The junction had 15 bases not matched to a gene; V was cut back by 2 bases and J by 8 bases. CDR3 DNA sequence: TGCGCCAGCAGCCAAACACTGCCCCGGGACAGGGAAAACGGCTACACCTTC. Translating it yields CASSQTLPRDRENGYTF.

This chain uses TRBV6-5 with TRBJ2-1, with D possibly being TRBD2 (6 bases). Trimming removed 6 bases from V and 5 bases from J, with 14 bases in between. There are 14 residues in the CDR3. Germline V gene data show CDR1 as MNHEY and CDR2 as SVGAGI. In DNA, the CDR3 is TGTGCCAGCAGAAAAACGGGCGGGAACAATGAGCAGTTCTTC. Protein product: CASRKTGGNNEQFF.

The rearrangement links TRBV7-8 to TRBJ2-1; D is unclear. The CDR3 consists of 15 residues. Per the germline V gene, CDR1 is SGHVS and CDR2 is FQNEAQ. V was cut by 5 bases and J by 0 bases, with 11 bases left in between. CDR3 DNA: TGTGCCAGCAGCCCTTACATCAGCTCCTACAATGAGCAGTTCTTC. This sequence encodes CASSPYISSYNEQFF.

The rearrangement joins TRBV5-6 to TRBJ2-3; tentatively, D is TRBD2 (6 bases). This CDR3 contains 15 residues. Germline CDR1 SGHDT, CDR2 YYEEEE. V was trimmed by 5 bases and J by 3 bases, leaving 16 bases between them. This CDR3 is CASSPRKRVTDTQYF. CDR3 in DNA: TGTGCCAGCAGTCCAAGGAAGCGGGTGACAGATACGCAGTATTTT.

This clone is a singleton in its sample. The chain recombines TRBV5-4 with TRBJ2-2, with TRBD2 identical over 7 bases. The CDR3 is made up of 16 amino acids. CDR1 is SGHNT, CDR2 YYREEE, per germline (reference sequence). The trim removed 1 base at V and 7 bases at J, leaving 10 bases unmatched. CDR3 sequence reads: CASSLKMAGAGGELFF. CDR3 nucleotide sequence: TGTGCCAGCAGCTTGAAAATGGCGGGAGCGGGCGGGGAGCTGTTTTTT.

The chain recombines TRBV7-3 with TRBJ2-3, with D possibly TRBD1 on 6 matching bases. Trimming left V 0 bases short and J 6 bases short, with 13 bases between. The CDR3 runs to 15 residues. Germline V gene lookup returns CDR1 SGHTA and CDR2 FQGTGA. CDR3 sequence (DNA): TGTGCCAGCAGCTTAACGAATGGACAGCGGGATACGCAGTATTTT. Protein product: CASSLTNGQRDTQYF.

The chain joins TRBV7-6 to TRBJ1-1; D gene ambiguous. Trimming took 4 bases from V and 3 from J, leaving 9 bases between them. Germline CDR1 SGHVS, CDR2 FNYEAQ. The CDR3 is made up of 13 amino acids. CDR3 amino acids: CASSSRLDTEAFF. The DNA for the CDR3 is TGTGCCAGCAGCTCCCGACTGGACACTGAAGCTTTCTTT.

This clone came up a few times. The V and J genes are TRBV2 and TRBJ2-3, with D possibly TRBD1 on 5 matching bases. Trimming removed 0 bases from V and 5 bases from J, with 15 bases in between. The length of the CDR3 is 16 residues. The germline gives CDR1 SNHLY, CDR2 FYNNEI. CDR3 sequence: CASSEARAGSGDTQYF. As DNA, the CDR3 is TGTGCCAGCAGTGAAGCTCGGGCAGGGTCAGGAGATACGCAGTATTTT.

The sample holds a few counts of this clone. The rearrangement uses TRBV6-6 and TRBJ1-6; 8 nucleotides match TRBD1. This CDR3 comprises 16 residues. The germline V gene encodes CDR1 MNHNY and CDR2 SVGAGI (reference sequence). V trimming: 6 bases; J trimming: 8 bases; junction bases outside the gene matches: 12. In DNA form, the CDR3 reads TGTGCCAGCAGACCCGGGACAGGCTTTAAGGATTCACCCCTCCACTTT. It is translated as CASRPGTGFKDSPLHF.

V usage is TRBV5-1 and J usage is TRBJ2-7, with 8 bases lining up with TRBD1. From germline, CDR1 is SGHRS and CDR2 YFSETQ. This CDR3 is 17 amino acids long. V was clipped by 1 base and J by 1 base; unmatched bases: 10. The CDR3 loop is CASSLTATGEPSYEQYF. Here the CDR3 DNA reads TGCGCCAGCAGCTTGACCGCGACAGGGGAACCATCCTACGAGCAGTACTTC.

Points on this clone: Other DNA sequences from this sample encode an identical CDR3 as well. The chain carries TRBV7-2 and TRBJ2-5; D gene ambiguous. V gave up 1 base and J gave up 2 bases, with 5 bases separating them. Germline V gives CDR1 SGHTA, CDR2 FQGNSA. CDR3 size: 13 residues. The CDR3 sequence: CASSLGQQETQYF. For the CDR3, the DNA is TGTGCCAGCAGCTTAGGGCAGCAAGAGACCCAGTACTTC.

The rearrangement uses TRBV19 and TRBJ1-2, with D possibly matching TRBD1 (5 bases). Trimming stripped 10 bases from V and 5 bases from J, with 14 bases between. The CDR3 runs 12 residues. The germline CDR1 and CDR2 sequences are LNHDA and SQIVND (reference sequence). For the CDR3, the DNA is TGTGCCACGGGGGGGACGGATTATGGCTACACCTTC. This translates into CATGGTDYGYTF.

This chain links TRBV29-1 with TRBJ2-7, with 8 bases lining up with TRBD1. The V and J ends lost 7 bases and 2 bases, in that order; junction bases with no gene match: 10. From germline, CDR1 is SQVTM and CDR2 ANQGSEA. This CDR3 has 14 amino acids. The CDR3 DNA reads TGCAGCGCAAGGACAGGGATATACCCCTACGAGCAGTACTTC. Translation gives CSARTGIYPYEQYF.

The J gene is TRBJ2-1, the V gene TRBV27; 9 nucleotides line up with TRBD2. The CDR3 runs to 16 residues. Germline loops: CDR1 MNHEY, CDR2 SMNVEV (reference sequence). V dropped 2 bases and J dropped 0; count of bases not matched to a gene: 2. CDR3 region: CASSLLSGSSYNEQFF. The DNA of the CDR3 is TGTGCCAGCAGTTTACTTAGCGGGAGCTCCTACAATGAGCAGTTCTTC.

The chain recombines TRBV19 with TRBJ2-5; 8 nucleotides match TRBD1. With V trimmed by 2 bases and J by 4 bases, 6 bases remained unmatched. This CDR3 has 15 residues. Per the germline V gene, CDR1 is LNHDA and CDR2 is SQIVND (reference sequence). CDR3: CASSIPGQAPETQYF. The CDR3 DNA follows: TGTGCCAGTAGTATACCGGGACAGGCACCAGAGACCCAGTACTTC. Filled out from reference TRBV19 and TRBJ2-5, the complete variable domain reads DGGITQSPKYLFRKEGQNVTLSCEQNLNHDAMYWYRQDPGQGLRLIYYSQIVNDFQKGDIAEGYSVSREKKESFPLTVTSAQKNPTAFYLCASSIPGQAPETQYFGPGTRLLVL.

The chain joins TRBV7-8 to TRBJ2-2; D remains unclear. The germline V and J ends were trimmed by 6 bases and 2 bases, with 7 bases remaining between them. This CDR3 comprises 13 residues. Germline CDR1 and CDR2: SGHVS and FQNEAQ. The CDR3 region is CASSRLNTGELFF. CDR3 DNA sequence: TGTGCCAGCAGTCGACTCAACACCGGGGAGCTGTTTTTT.

The chain joins TRBV7-2 to TRBJ2-1; D remains ambiguous. This CDR3 is built from 13 residues. Germline values: CDR1 SGHTA, CDR2 FQGNSA. Trimming shortened V by 0 bases and J by 7 bases, and 7 bases separated the two germline ends. The CDR3 is CASSLAATNEQFF. CDR3 in DNA: TGTGCCAGCAGCTTAGCCGCTACTAATGAGCAGTTCTTC. The variable domain in full, completed from reference TRBV7-2 and TRBJ2-1, reads GAGVSQSPSNKVTEKGKDVELRCDPISGHTALYWYRQSLGQGLEFLIYFQGNSAPDKSGLPSDRFSAERTGGSVSTLTIQRTQQEDSAVYLCASSLAATNEQFFGPGTRLTVL.

The chain uses TRBV19 and TRBJ2-5; TRBD1 is a possible D gene (5 bases). The CDR3 is 15 amino acids. V lost 9 bases, J lost 0 bases, and 17 bases lay in between. Germline CDR1 LNHDA, CDR2 SQIVND (reference sequence). This CDR3 is CARWRTGVYQETQYF. In DNA, the CDR3 is TGTGCCAGGTGGAGAACAGGTGTGTACCAAGAGACCCAGTACTTC.

The chain couples TRBV4-1 to TRBJ2-2, with D possibly being TRBD2 (7 bases). CDR3 length equals 16 residues. Germline values: CDR1 MGHRA, CDR2 YSYEKL. Trimming cost V 8 bases and J 1 base, with 17 bases left between them. The DNA of the CDR3 is TGCGCCAGCGGCTTAAGGGGGAGGGGGAACACCGGGGAGCTGTTTTTT. Its translation is CASGLRGRGNTGELFF.

J is TRBJ2-1 and V is TRBV7-2; D is perhaps TRBD2 (7 bases). Germline loops: CDR1 SGHTA, CDR2 FQGNSA. This CDR3 has 17 residues. The V and J ends lost 5 bases and 0 bases respectively, with 17 bases between them. The CDR3 sequence is CASSPEGGAVSYNEQFF. DNA for the CDR3: TGTGCCAGCAGCCCGGAGGGGGGGGCGGTCTCCTACAATGAGCAGTTCTTC.

The chain has TRBV5-6 and TRBJ1-2; TRBD1 matches at 7 bases. V lost 4 bases and J lost 2; bases outside the gene matches: 2. The CDR3 has 13 amino acids. Germline CDR1 reads SGHDT; CDR2 reads YYEEEE. The CDR3 sequence: CASSLGQNYGYTF. The CDR3 region has the DNA TGTGCCAGCAGCCTGGGACAGAACTATGGCTACACCTTC. The full variable domain, in which reference TRBV5-6 and TRBJ1-2 provide the parts outside the CDR3, is DAGVTQSPTHLIKTRGQQVTLRCSPKSGHDTVSWYQQALGQGPQFIFQYYEEEERQRGNFPDRFSGHQFPNYSSELNVNALLLGDSALYLCASSLGQNYGYTFGSGTRLTVV.

This clone was found a few times. The V and J genes are TRBV27 and TRBJ2-7; 10 positions agree with TRBD2. Germline V gene lookup returns CDR1 MNHEY and CDR2 SMNVEV (reference sequence). The CDR3 runs to 15 residues. Trimming cost V 5 bases and J 3 bases; bases outside gene matches: 7. Here the CDR3 DNA reads TGTGCCAGCAGTATAACTAGCGGGGTTAACTACGAGCAGTACTTC. Protein: CASSITSGVNYEQYF.

This chain links TRBV5-1 with TRBJ2-5; D is undetermined. The J call could be wrong; TRBJ2-7 is a better fit for the DNA end. CDR3 size: 14 residues. Germline V CDR1 and CDR2: SGHRS, YFSETQ. The CDR3 nucleotides are TGCGCCAGCAGCTTCGAGACAAACCATTACGAGCAGTACTTC. Its protein is CASSFETNHYEQYF.

This chain uses TRBV7-2 with TRBJ1-1, with TRBD1 as a possible D gene (6 bases). From germline, CDR1 is SGHTA and CDR2 FQGNSA. The CDR3 covers 14 residues. Deletions cut 2 bases from V and 6 bases from J, with 13 bases between. CDR3 residues: CASSLTQGRAEAFF. The CDR3 DNA follows: TGTGCCAGCAGCTTAACACAGGGAAGGGCTGAAGCTTTCTTT. Complete variable domain (other parts from reference TRBV7-2 and TRBJ1-1): GAGVSQSPSNKVTEKGKDVELRCDPISGHTALYWYRQSLGQGLEFLIYFQGNSAPDKSGLPSDRFSAERTGGSVSTLTIQRTQQEDSAVYLCASSLTQGRAEAFFGQGTRLTVV.

The gene calls are TRBV27 and TRBJ2-7; tentatively, D is TRBD2 (5 bases). This CDR3 contains 12 residues. CDR1 MNHEY and CDR2 SMNVEV come from the germline V gene (reference sequence). V was shortened by 5 bases and J by 6 bases, with 11 bases between the two germline ends. CDR3 DNA: TGTGCCAGCAGTCCTAGTGGGAGCGAGCAGTACTTC. The encoded protein is CASSPSGSEQYF.

The rearrangement uses TRBV27 and TRBJ1-5; D is perhaps TRBD1 (6 bases). The CDR3 length is 13 residues. The V and J ends lost 7 bases and 5 bases respectively, with 12 bases between them. Germline V gene sequence: CDR1 MNHEY, CDR2 SMNVEV (reference sequence). This chain's CDR3 is CASKGGVHQPQHF. CDR3 sequence (DNA): TGTGCCAGCAAGGGGGGGGTCCATCAGCCCCAGCATTTT.

This chain joins TRBV28 and TRBJ1-2; 10 bases are a match to TRBD1. This CDR3 contains 16 residues. V lost 6 bases to trimming and J lost 3 bases; unmatched junction nucleotides: 10. Germline V gene data show CDR1 as MDHEN and CDR2 as SYDVKM. CDR3 nucleotides: TGTGCCAGCAGAGATGACAGGGGGCAAAGGGACTATGGCTACACCTTC. The encoded protein is CASRDDRGQRDYGYTF.

The rearrangement links TRBV29-1 to TRBJ2-1; 8 bases agree with TRBD2. CDR3 length: 15 amino acids. Germline CDR1 is SQVTM and CDR2 is ANQGSEA. J was trimmed by 7 bases and V by 5 bases; bases with no gene match: 13. The CDR3 here is CSVRGGVVRANEQFF. CDR3 DNA: TGCAGCGTTCGGGGGGGGGTAGTGAGGGCAAATGAGCAGTTCTTC.